Listed below are T cell receptor beta chains from one sample, sequenced in a study of blood T cells in healthy people across ages. TCRdb passed the 5' RACE reads through MiXCR, listing each CDR3 protein once. The top ten hold around 10% of the sample, which has roughly 560,000 distinct CDR3 sequences, 24% seen once. These data were likewise used in another study, on T cells of mothers and their children.

Sequencing was done on a sample of blood. Every receptor here comes from a boy aged 5 to 17 in good health. The CDR3 runs from the conserved cysteine through the conserved F or W. A D gene is named only where the DNA matches it firmly. Some rows mark clone size as missing; the rest say once, few, many or name a class of expanded clone.

d_gene,v_gene,abundance,j_gene,CDR3aa,CDR3nt
TRBD1,TRBV29-1,-,TRBJ2-7,CSATGVYEQYF,TGCAGCGCCACAGGGGTTTACGAGCAGTACTTC
-,TRBV5-1,-,TRBJ2-3,CASSLASFLRGDTQYF,TGCGCCAGCAGCTTAGCTAGTTTCCTCCGGGGAGATACGCAGTATTTT
-,TRBV7-2,-,TRBJ1-1,CASSSTQWNTEAFF,TGTGCCAGCAGCTCCACGCAGTGGAACACTGAAGCTTTCTTT
-,TRBV6-5,-,TRBJ1-2,CASSYNRHGGGYTF,TGTGCCAGCAGTTACAATCGCCATGGAGGTGGCTACACCTTC
-,TRBV30,-,TRBJ2-7,CAWTPWDSPFPSYEQYF,TGTGCCTGGACCCCATGGGACTCACCCTTCCCATCCTACGAGCAGTACTTC
TRBD2,TRBV4-3,few,TRBJ2-2,CASSQDRPGGNTGELFF,TGCGCCAGCAGCCAAGATAGACCGGGGGGGAACACCGGGGAGCTGTTTTTT
-,TRBV5-1,few,TRBJ2-1,CASSLRDFGSYEQFF,TGCGCCAGCAGCTTACGGGACTTCGGATCCTATGAGCAGTTCTTC
TRBD2,TRBV3-1,few,TRBJ2-7,CASSQDSGASYEQYF,TGTGCCAGCAGCCAAGATAGCGGGGCCTCCTACGAGCAGTACTTC
-,TRBV2,few,TRBJ2-7,CASNNNEQYF,TGTGCCAGCAACAACAACGAGCAGTACTTC
-,TRBV5-1,few,TRBJ1-2,CASSLTGKSYGYTF,TGCGCCAGCAGCTTGACAGGAAAATCCTATGGCTACACCTTC
-,TRBV7-8,-,TRBJ1-1,CASSLTRGMNTEAFF,TGTGCCAGCAGCTTAACGAGGGGAATGAACACTGAAGCTTTCTTT
TRBD2,TRBV28,-,TRBJ2-3,CASSATGLAGGTDTQYF,TGTGCCAGCAGTGCCACGGGACTAGCGGGAGGCACAGATACGCAGTATTTT
TRBD2,TRBV5-6,-,TRBJ2-1,CASSWIQLAGGYEQFF,TGTGCCAGCAGCTGGATTCAACTAGCGGGAGGGTATGAGCAGTTCTTC
TRBD2,TRBV5-1,few,TRBJ2-7,CASSWTSGMIYEQYF,TGCGCCAGCAGCTGGACTAGCGGGATGATCTACGAGCAGTACTTC
-,TRBV12-3/TRBV12-4,many,TRBJ2-5,CASSLAGTQETQYF,TGTGCCAGCAGTTTAGCGGGGACCCAAGAGACCCAGTACTTC
-,TRBV20-1,-,TRBJ2-5,CSALKGGGRETQYF,TGCAGTGCCCTTAAGGGTGGGGGGCGGGAGACCCAGTACTTC
TRBD1,TRBV6-6,-,TRBJ1-3,CASRGQNIWRNTIYF,TGTGCCAGCAGGGGACAGAACATCTGGAGGAACACCATATATTTT
-,TRBV15,few,TRBJ2-5,CATSRDFRGETQYF,TGTGCCACCAGCAGAGACTTTAGGGGGGAGACCCAGTACTTC
TRBD1,TRBV7-3,few,TRBJ2-2,CASSVSGGGELFF,TGTGCCAGCAGCGTATCAGGGGGCGGGGAGCTGTTTTTT
-,TRBV7-2,-,TRBJ2-2,CASSFDGGPGELFF,TGTGCCAGCAGCTTTGATGGGGGACCCGGGGAGCTGTTTTTT
-,TRBV4-3,few,TRBJ2-7,CASSQARDSFGEQYF,TGCGCCAGCAGCCAAGCCCGAGACAGCTTCGGCGAGCAGTACTTC
-,TRBV7-9,-,TRBJ1-1,CASSLAQNRPNTEAFF,TGTGCCAGCAGCTTAGCGCAGAACAGGCCGAACACTGAAGCTTTCTTT
-,TRBV7-3,many,TRBJ2-5,CASTTRDQETQYF,TGTGCCAGCACCACGAGGGACCAAGAGACCCAGTACTTC
TRBD2,TRBV7-2,few,TRBJ2-7,CASSLGSGGLYEQYF,TGTGCCAGCAGCTTAGGTAGCGGGGGGCTGTACGAGCAGTACTTC
-,TRBV12-3/TRBV12-4,few,TRBJ1-1,CASSLSGGANTEAFF,TGTGCCAGCAGTTTATCGGGGGGCGCGAACACTGAAGCTTTCTTT
TRBD1,TRBV28,few,TRBJ1-4,CASSPQTGISEKLFF,TGTGCCAGCAGTCCCCAGACAGGGATTAGTGAAAAACTGTTTTTT
-,TRBV18,-,TRBJ2-2,CASSAGADNTGELFF,TGTGCCAGCTCAGCGGGCGCAGATAACACCGGGGAGCTGTTTTTT
TRBD2,TRBV7-9,-,TRBJ2-7,CASSLGLAGDSHEQYF,TGTGCCAGCAGCTTAGGACTAGCGGGAGATTCCCACGAGCAGTACTTC
TRBD1,TRBV12-3/TRBV12-4,-,TRBJ2-7,CASSSPDRGFTYEQYF,TGTGCCAGCAGTTCCCCGGACAGGGGGTTCACCTACGAGCAGTACTTC
-,TRBV6-2/TRBV6-3,many,TRBJ1-4,CASSVEEKLFF,TGTGCCAGCAGTGTAGAAGAAAAACTGTTTTTT
-,TRBV28,-,TRBJ2-7,CASSLFPGEQYF,TGTGCCAGCAGTTTATTCCCGGGCGAGCAGTACTTC
-,TRBV12-3/TRBV12-4,-,TRBJ2-1,CASGGRGQTMNEQFF,TGTGCCAGCGGGGGGAGGGGACAAACGATGAATGAGCAGTTCTTC
-,TRBV12-3/TRBV12-4,-,TRBJ2-1,CASSSLENSNYNEQFF,TGTGCCAGCAGTTCCCTAGAAAATTCAAACTACAATGAGCAGTTCTTC
-,TRBV21-1,few,TRBJ1-6,CASRTQRAAFNSPLHF,TGTGCCAGCAGAACCCAACGAGCGGCATTTAATTCACCCCTCCACTTT
-,TRBV29-1,-,TRBJ1-5,CSASQTDSNQPQHF,TGCAGCGCTTCCCAGACAGATAGCAATCAGCCCCAGCATTTT
TRBD2,TRBV11-2,-,TRBJ2-1,CASSPISGSSYNEQFF,TGTGCCAGCAGCCCCATTAGCGGGAGCTCCTACAATGAGCAGTTCTTC